What follows are 32 T cell receptor beta chains derived from one specimen sequenced in a study of cytomegalovirus exposure and HLA in healthy donors. PCR was performed using 60 Vbeta and 13 Jbeta primers. Libraries were prepared by immunoSEQ multiplex PCR; TCRdb keeps only in-frame clonotypes and omits some of them. The sample holds 75,000 to 95,000 clones. Sequencing was done on a sample of PBMCs. The receptor source for this set is a woman aged 55-70 years in good health and CMV-seronegative.

The rearrangement joins TRBV6-1 to TRBJ2-5; possibly TRBD1 for D (6 bases). The J call may be in error: the DNA end matches TRBJ2-7 better. The germline gives CDR1 MNHNS, CDR2 SASEGT. This CDR3 contains 15 residues. CDR3 loop: CASGLTGFRSYEQYF. The CDR3 DNA follows: TGTGCCAGCGGCCTCACAGGGTTTCGCTCCTACGAGCAGTACTTC.

The chain combines TRBV2 with TRBJ2-7, with 14 bases that match TRBD2. V lost 1 base and J lost 6; bases outside the gene matches: 8. This CDR3 comprises 17 residues. Germline V gene lookup returns CDR1 SNHLY and CDR2 FYNNEI. The CDR3 region is CASSEVPGLAGVSEQYF. In DNA form, the CDR3 reads TGTGCCAGCAGTGAAGTCCCGGGACTAGCGGGAGTTAGCGAGCAGTACTTC.

Here the CDR3 reads CSVDAVQGTLNGDTQYF. The CDR3 DNA reads TGCAGCGTGGATGCAGTACAGGGGACACTGAATGGGGATACGCAGTATTTT. The chain couples TRBV29-1 to TRBJ2-3, with 7 bases fitting TRBD1. This CDR3 spans 17 amino acids. The germline gives CDR1 SQVTM, CDR2 ANQGSEA. The V gene end was trimmed by 6 bases and the J gene end by 6 bases; junction bases not matched to a gene: 21.

The V and J genes are TRBV28 and TRBJ1-1; maybe TRBD1 (5 bases). Germline assignment: CDR1 MDHEN and CDR2 SYDVKM. V was cut by 2 bases and J by 5 bases, with 12 bases left in between. This CDR3 region has 14 residues. The CDR3 DNA follows: TGTGCCAGCAGTTTACTGGGGCACGGGACTGAAGCTTTCTTT. This gives the protein CASSLLGHGTEAFF.

The chain uses TRBV5-1 and TRBJ2-5, with D possibly being TRBD2 (6 bases). CDR1 is SGHRS, CDR2 YFSETQ, per germline. V was clipped by 4 bases and J by 4 bases, with 8 bases between them. CDR3 length equals 12 residues. The CDR3 protein is CASSRDLETQYF. CDR3 DNA sequence: TGCGCCAGCAGCCGGGACTTAGAGACCCAGTACTTC. The full variable domain, completed using reference TRBV5-1 and TRBJ2-5, is KAGVTQTPRYLIKTRGQQVTLSCSPISGHRSVSWYQQTPGQGLQFLFEYFSETQRNKGNFPGRFSGRQFSNSRSEMNVSTLELGDSALYLCASSRDLETQYFGPGTRLLVL.

The rearrangement uses TRBV5-8 and TRBJ2-1; 10 nucleotides match TRBD2. The CDR3 has 18 amino acids. After removal of 3 bases from V and 0 bases from J, the junction contained 9 bases not matched to a gene. The germline CDR1 and CDR2 sequences are SGHTS and YDEGEE. The CDR3 spells CASSSGVLAGVSYNEQFF. The CDR3 DNA reads as TGTGCCAGCAGCTCCGGAGTTCTAGCGGGAGTCTCCTACAATGAGCAGTTCTTC.

This chain uses TRBV4-3 with TRBJ2-3, with D unresolved. CDR1 LGHNA and CDR2 YSLEER come from the germline V gene. The CDR3 extends over 13 amino acids. V was shortened by 0 bases and J by 4 bases, with 5 bases between the two germline ends. The CDR3 loop reads CASSQEAADTQYF. The CDR3 DNA reads TGCGCCAGCAGCCAAGAGGCTGCAGATACGCAGTATTTT.

The chain recombines TRBV28 with TRBJ2-7; 9 nucleotides line up with TRBD1. V lost 5 bases to trimming and J lost 5 bases; unmatched junction nucleotides: 13. This CDR3 region has 16 residues. In germline, CDR1 is MDHEN, CDR2 SYDVKM. CDR3 bases: TGTGCCAGCAGTACACCAGCGGGACAGGGAGTCGACGAGCAGTACTTC. It yields the protein CASSTPAGQGVDEQYF.

Regarding this clone: Mismatch with germline at one junction end may stem from a read error. The rearrangement uses TRBV2 and TRBJ2-1, with TRBD2 matching 11 bases. The germline CDR1 and CDR2 sequences are SNHLY and FYNNEI. CDR3 length: 15 amino acids. CDR3 region: CASSELAGVRNGQFF. The DNA for the CDR3 is TGTGCCAGCAGCGAACTAGCGGGAGTTCGGAATGGGCAGTTCTTC.

The rearrangement uses TRBV19 and TRBJ2-3; 9 bases line up with TRBD2. Germline CDR1 is LNHDA and CDR2 is SQIVND (reference sequence). V gave up 1 base and J gave up 4 bases; unmatched junction bases: 3. The CDR3 length is 15 residues. The chain's CDR3 is CASSIGGRAADTQYF. The CDR3 nucleotides read TGTGCCAGTAGTATAGGCGGGAGGGCCGCAGATACGCAGTATTTT.

The chain is built from TRBV6-5 and TRBJ2-2; 9 bases are shared with TRBD1. CDR3 size: 15 residues. After removal of 5 bases from V and 0 bases from J, the junction contained 1 base not matched to a gene. The germline CDR1 and CDR2 sequences are MNHEY and SVGAGI. The CDR3 DNA sequence: TGTGCCAGCAGTAGACAGGGGGCGAACACCGGGGAGCTGTTTTTT. The encoded protein is CASSRQGANTGELFF.

The rearrangement joins TRBV28 to TRBJ1-6; D is possibly TRBD1 (5 bases). V gave up 4 bases and J gave up 2 bases, with 9 bases separating them. The CDR3 is 15 amino acids. The germline V gene has CDR1 MDHEN and CDR2 SYDVKM. The CDR3 spells CASSSATAYNSPLHF. The CDR3 nucleotides are TGTGCCAGCAGTTCCGCGACAGCCTATAATTCACCCCTCCACTTT.

This rearrangement joins TRBV19 to TRBJ2-7, with D possibly being TRBD2 (6 bases). CDR1 and CDR2 from the germline V gene are LNHDA and SQIVND (reference sequence). The ends were cut back, 5 bases at V and 2 bases at J, with 13 bases in the middle. The CDR3 loop spans 14 amino acids. The CDR3 reads CASSWRGNPYEQYF. The DNA of the CDR3 is TGTGCCAGTAGTTGGCGGGGAAATCCCTACGAGCAGTACTTC.

CDR3 loop: CASSYGESSTDTQYF. The CDR3 nucleotides read TGTGCCAGCAGTTACGGGGAGTCTAGCACAGATACGCAGTATTTT. The gene calls are TRBV6-5 and TRBJ2-3; maybe TRBD2 (5 bases). The V gene's germline CDR1 is MNHEY and CDR2 SVGAGI. The CDR3 runs 15 residues. The V end lost 2 bases, the J end lost 0 bases, and 9 bases lay between the germline ends.

The chain has TRBV30 and TRBJ1-2; 7 bases are a match to TRBD1. Trimming took 0 bases from V and 6 from J; bases not matched to a gene: 7. There are 14 residues in the CDR3. CDR1 and CDR2 from the germline V gene are GTSNPN and SVGIG (reference sequence). The CDR3 spells CAWSVGRGMNGYTF. CDR3 sequence (DNA): TGTGCCTGGAGTGTAGGCAGGGGGATGAATGGCTACACCTTC.

The chain is built from TRBV11-1 and TRBJ2-2; the D gene is possibly TRBD1 (5 bases). Germline V gene sequence: CDR1 SGHAT, CDR2 FQDESV (reference sequence). The CDR3 runs 15 residues. Deletions cut 7 bases from V and 1 base from J, with 13 bases between. The CDR3 coding sequence is TGTGCCAGCACCTCTCGGCAGGGGAACACCGGGGAGCTGTTTTTT. It yields the protein CASTSRQGNTGELFF.

The V and J genes are TRBV6-1 and TRBJ2-2; TRBD2 matches at 11 bases. The CDR3 extends over 15 amino acids. Germline values: CDR1 MNHNS, CDR2 SASEGT. Trimming at V came to 7 bases and at J to 7 bases, leaving 8 bases not matched to a gene. The CDR3 coding sequence is TGTGCCAGCAAGGGTAGCGGGAGGGCGGTCGGGGAGCTGTTTTTT. It encodes CASKGSGRAVGELFF.

This sequence joins TRBV13 and TRBJ2-1; 7 bases are a match to TRBD1. V dropped 2 bases and J dropped 4; count of bases not matched to a gene: 11. The CDR3 totals 17 residues. Germline V gives CDR1 PRHDT, CDR2 FYEKMQ (reference sequence). CDR3 region: CASSLKTGFPFYNEQFF. Here the CDR3 DNA reads TGTGCCAGCAGCTTAAAGACAGGGTTCCCTTTTTACAATGAGCAGTTCTTC.

V usage is TRBV7-8 and J usage is TRBJ2-2; the match to TRBD2 covers 7 bases. The J segment lost 3 bases and the V segment lost 5 bases, leaving 6 bases of the junction unmatched. This CDR3 region has 15 residues. Germline values: CDR1 SGHVS, CDR2 FQNEAQ. CDR3 bases: TGTGCCAGCAGCCTAGTGGGGGGGTACACCGGGGAGCTGTTTTTT. It specifies CASSLVGGYTGELFF.

J is TRBJ2-3 and V is TRBV11-2, with TRBD2 as a possible D gene (11 bases). The length of the CDR3 is 19 residues. Trimming took off 5 bases at V and 4 bases at J, with 28 bases between the two ends. Germline V lookup: CDR1 SGHAT, CDR2 FQNNGV. This CDR3 reads CASSAGQGRLAGGADTQYF. The CDR3 coding sequence is TGTGCCAGCAGCGCGGGACAGGGGCGGCTAGCGGGAGGTGCAGATACGCAGTATTTT.

The rearrangement uses TRBV18 and TRBJ2-3; D is unclear. The germline CDR1 and CDR2 sequences are KGHSH and LQKENI. V was cut by 2 bases and J by 2 bases, with 8 bases left in between. The CDR3 has 14 amino acids. The CDR3 nucleotides are TGTGCCAGCTCACCAGGCGGAGTCACAGATACGCAGTATTTT. Its protein is CASSPGGVTDTQYF.

This sequence joins TRBV6-5 and TRBJ2-2; TRBD2 matches at 7 bases. The CDR3 is 14 residues long. V lost 6 bases, J lost 7 bases, and 8 bases stayed unmatched. CDR1 and CDR2 from the germline V gene are MNHEY and SVGAGI. DNA for the CDR3: TGTGCCAGCAGCCCGGGACTACTGCTCGGGGAGCTGTTTTTT. This translates into CASSPGLLLGELFF.

The chain couples TRBV29-1 to TRBJ2-1, with 13 bases matching TRBD2. V was clipped by 5 bases and J by 9 bases; unmatched bases: 10. Germline V gene lookup returns CDR1 SQVTM and CDR2 ANQGSEA. CDR3 length equals 15 residues. In nucleotides, the CDR3 is TGCAGCGTTTCCCCCGGGACTAGCGGGACGACTGAGCAGTTCTTC. Amino acid sequence: CSVSPGTSGTTEQFF.

J is TRBJ1-1 and V is TRBV14; tentatively, D is TRBD1 (6 bases). The V end was cut by 5 bases, the J end by 4 bases, with 23 bases between. Germline CDR1 and CDR2: SGHDN and FVKESK. CDR3 length: 17 amino acids. The CDR3 nucleotides read TGTGCCAGCAGCTCCCGGACAGTCCGGGGAGGGAGCACTGAAGCTTTCTTT. This encodes CASSSRTVRGGSTEAFF.

The chain has TRBV5-1 and TRBJ1-1; maybe TRBD1 (6 bases). V was cut by 1 base and J by 3 bases, with 19 bases left in between. The CDR3 consists of 17 residues. The germline V gene encodes CDR1 SGHRS and CDR2 YFSETQ. This CDR3 reads CASSLTGTPSMDTEAFF. The CDR3 nucleotides read TGCGCCAGCAGCTTGACCGGGACACCTTCCATGGACACTGAAGCTTTCTTT.

The chain couples TRBV11-2 to TRBJ1-2, with D tentatively TRBD1 (6 bases). There are 15 residues in the CDR3. V dropped 3 bases and J dropped 5 bases, with 16 bases sitting between them. The germline CDR1 and CDR2 sequences are SGHAT and FQNNGV. CDR3 DNA: TGTGCCAGCAGCTTCGAGGGGGGGTTGAGATATGGCTACACCTTC. Its translation is CASSFEGGLRYGYTF.

The rearrangement links TRBV10-3 to TRBJ2-5; D possibly corresponds to TRBD1 (6 bases). V shed 2 bases and J shed 2 bases, with 6 bases lying between them. The germline CDR1 and CDR2 sequences are ENHRY and SYGVKD. The CDR3 extends over 13 amino acids. The CDR3 DNA sequence: TGTGCCATCAGTGAGGACAGGCAAGAGACCCAGTACTTC. It codes for CAISEDRQETQYF.

The CDR3 DNA reads as TGTGCCAGAAGCTTGGTGTTGGCGGGAGGGCCCAATGAGCAGTTCTTC. Translating gives CARSLVLAGGPNEQFF. The chain uses TRBV5-3 and TRBJ2-1, with TRBD2 identical over 9 bases. TRBV5-3 is an ORF for which the function is uncertain. This CDR3 has 16 amino acids. V trimming: 0 bases; J trimming: 6 bases; junction bases outside the gene matches: 7.

V usage is TRBV10-3 and J usage is TRBJ1-4, with 8 bases that match TRBD1. With 1 base clipped from V and 4 bases from J, the junction kept 5 bases outside the gene matches. Germline values: CDR1 ENHRY, CDR2 SYGVKD. This CDR3 has 16 amino acids. DNA of the CDR3: TGTGCCATCAGTGAGTTTCAGGGGGCAGGTAATGAAAAACTGTTTTTT. It specifies CAISEFQGAGNEKLFF.

This rearrangement joins TRBV4-1 to TRBJ1-2; tentatively, D is TRBD1 (6 bases). CDR3 length: 17 residues. Germline V CDR1 and CDR2: MGHRA, YSYEKL. Trimming took 3 bases from V and 2 from J, leaving 19 bases between them. DNA for the CDR3: TGCGCCAGCAGCCACCCGGGACACCTGAAAAAGAACTATGGCTACACCTTC. Its translation is CASSHPGHLKKNYGYTF.

The chain joins TRBV19 to TRBJ2-3; 9 nucleotides match TRBD2. Germline CDR1 is LNHDA and CDR2 is SQIVND (reference sequence). J gave up 2 bases and V 1 base, and 7 bases lay outside the gene matches. The CDR3 is made up of 17 amino acids. In DNA, the CDR3 is TGTGCCAGTAGTATAGGGTCGGCGGGAGGGATCACAGATACGCAGTATTTT. The encoded protein is CASSIGSAGGITDTQYF.

The chain carries TRBV10-3 and TRBJ1-2; possible D gene TRBD1, 5 bases. Germline V CDR1 and CDR2: ENHRY, SYGVKD. Trimming shortened V by 0 bases and J by 8 bases, and 13 bases separated the two germline ends. This CDR3 comprises 14 residues. CDR3 residues: CAISESTVRGGYTF. The DNA for the CDR3 is TGTGCCATCAGTGAGTCAACAGTGCGGGGCGGCTACACCTTC.